These 6 T cell receptor beta chains came from one sample sequenced in a study of blood T cells in healthy people across ages. PCR was performed a second time for about 7 to 12 cycles using a sample-barcoded 5' primer and a J-beta primer mix. Each CDR3 protein gets one entry after TCRdb re-called the 5' RACE reads with MiXCR. The table shows roughly 1,800,000 distinct CDR3 sequences, with around 50% occurring only once. Material: blood. Receptors were obtained from a woman in her 40s in good health.

Note on this clonotype: A much bigger clone sits one base away, suggesting this may be a read error. The chain uses TRBV12-3 or TRBV12-4 and TRBJ2-1; D may correspond to TRBD1 or TRBD2 (5 bases each). The CDR3 runs to 15 residues. V dropped 10 bases and J dropped 7 bases, with 23 bases sitting between them. The CDR3 here is CAITLRGEGQNEQFF. The CDR3 coding sequence is TGTGCCATCACCCTAAGGGGCGAGGGTCAAAATGAGCAGTTCTTC.

V gene TRBV20-1 combines with J gene TRBJ2-1; 8 bases align to TRBD2. Germline assignment: CDR1 DFQATT and CDR2 SNEGSKA (reference sequence). Trimming at V came to 1 base and at J to 5 bases, leaving 7 bases not matched to a gene. There are 15 residues in the CDR3. CDR3 bases: TGCAGTGCTAGAGGGCCAGCGGGGGCAAACAATGAGCAGTTCTTC. Translated, it gives CSARGPAGANNEQFF.

This chain connects TRBV27 to TRBJ1-1; tentative D call: TRBD1 (6 bases). The V end was cut by 4 bases, the J end by 0 bases, with 9 bases between. CDR1 is MNHEY and CDR2 is SMNVEV in the germline V gene (reference sequence). The CDR3 spans 14 residues. CDR3 DNA: TGTGCCAGCAGTTACAGGGTTATGAACACTGAAGCTTTCTTT. It is translated as CASSYRVMNTEAFF.

Comments on this clonotype: Germline is not matched at one junction end, which may reflect a read error. J is TRBJ2-7 and V is TRBV7-2; TRBD2 agrees at 12 bases. The germline V gene encodes CDR1 SGHTA and CDR2 FQGNSA. The CDR3 is made up of 15 amino acids. Here the CDR3 reads CVSSAGLAGFYEQYF. DNA of the CDR3: TGTGTCAGCAGCGCCGGACTAGCGGGGTTCTACGAGCAGTACTTC.

The genes are TRBV20-1 and TRBJ2-4; no reliable D call. Trimming pared 0 bases from V and 2 bases from J, leaving 8 bases between. The CDR3 loop spans 14 amino acids. Germline V CDR1 and CDR2: DFQATT, SNEGSKA (reference sequence). The CDR3 bases are TGCAGTGCTAGAGATCTGGTAACCAAAAACATTCAGTACTTC. Protein sequence: CSARDLVTKNIQYF.

For this clonotype: The junction differs from germline at one of its ends, possibly a read error. The chain employs TRBV7-7 and TRBJ2-4, with D maybe TRBD1 (6 bases). The J call may be wrong; the DNA end is better matched by TRBJ2-5. Germline V gives CDR1 SSHAT, CDR2 FNYEAQ (reference sequence). CDR3 length: 15 amino acids. CDR3 DNA: TGTGCTAGCAGCCGAGGACAGCCGGGGCAAGAGACCCAGTACTTC. This gives the protein CASSRGQPGQETQYF.